This T cell receptor beta chain was recovered during a study of identical twins. cDNA molecules carried unique molecular identifiers, and template switching added a universal primer site. TCRdb reprocessed the 5' RACE reads via MiXCR and lists one record per CDR3 protein. The sample yields some 900,000 distinct CDR3 sequences, roughly an eighth seen once. Regarding this clonotype: Its antigen remains unidentified.

Everyone who gave samples was a healthy Caucasian. Trimming removed 3 bases from V and 0 bases from J; junction bases left unmatched: 5. The CDR3 runs to 14 residues. Per the germline V gene, CDR1 is DFQATT and CDR2 is SNEGSKA (reference sequence). Regarding the study as a whole: The models gave estimates that fell short of the out-of-frame TCR alpha sharing seen in monozygotic twins. The authors drew conclusions from cross-sectional statistical analysis rather than following the same donors.

Another study also made use of these data, one on yellow fever vaccine responses in identical twins.

The J gene is TRBJ2-7, the V gene TRBV20-1; 7 bases align to TRBD1. The material sequenced was PBMCs. The TCR originated in a woman aged 18-29 years in good health. CDR3: CSASSDRSSYEQYF. CDR3 nucleotide sequence: TGCAGTGCTAGTTCGGACAGGAGCTCCTACGAGCAGTACTTC.